This TCR beta chain emerged from a study of blood T cell repertoires in COVID-19. Overall study: Samples of COVID-19 (acute and convalescent) were obtained from the United States, Italy and Spain.

In the original processing: Researchers report that nucleated cell counts were estimated from reference gene primer amplification. The assay was immunoSEQ multiplex PCR, and TCRdb's table has in-frame clones only and misses some. Clone size and V and J calls were adopted from that table, with D and trimming inferred from the DNA. In the table there are tens of thousands of clones, 85% of which are singletons. This clone was detected many times. Input material: peripheral blood. The sequence came from a human donor in a cohort sampled during active COVID-19.

CDR3 protein: CASRERTGERGTYEQYF. CDR3 coding DNA: TGTGCCAGCAGAGAACGGACAGGGGAAAGGGGGACCTACGAGCAGTACTTC. The chain links TRBV6-1 to TRBJ2-7; 9 bases map to TRBD1. Germline V CDR1 and CDR2: MNHNS, SASEGT. J was trimmed by 2 bases and V by 6 bases; bases with no gene match: 14. This CDR3 has 17 residues.